Listed below are T cell receptor beta chains from one sample, sequenced in a study of identifying expanded T cells in peripheral blood. Some clones are missing from TCRdb's copy, which holds only in-frame ones; the method was immunoSEQ multiplex PCR. The table lists about 100,000 clones, around 88% of them singletons. The sample consisted of blood. The receptor source for this set is a person aged 18 to 70 in good health. The CDR3 runs from the conserved cysteine through the conserved F or W. The D gene is left open where the match is weak. Size tells how often a clone was seen (once, few, many) or the class of an expanded clone, and some rows leave it out.

abundance: .; v_gene: TRBV23-1; j_gene: TRBJ2-1; d_gene: .; CDR3aa: CASSQSSVEGQFF; CDR3nt: TGCGCCAGCAGTCAATCGTCGGTGGAGGGGCAGTTCTTC
abundance: .; v_gene: TRBV28; j_gene: TRBJ2-6; d_gene: .; CDR3aa: CASEVSGANVLTF; CDR3nt: TGTGCCTCCGAAGTCTCTGGGGCCAACGTCCTGACTTTC
abundance: .; v_gene: TRBV4-2; j_gene: TRBJ2-7; d_gene: TRBD1; CDR3aa: CASSQSTGNLAYEQYF; CDR3nt: TGTGCCAGCAGCCAATCGACAGGGAATTTAGCCTACGAGCAGTACTTC
abundance: .; v_gene: TRBV7-2; j_gene: TRBJ2-2; d_gene: TRBD2; CDR3aa: CASSLGGSGGHRELFF; CDR3nt: TGTGCCAGCAGCTTAGGGGGTAGCGGGGGTCACCGGGAGCTGTTTTTT
abundance: .; v_gene: TRBV11-2; j_gene: TRBJ2-5; d_gene: TRBD2; CDR3aa: CASSLGSSGGAKTQYF; CDR3nt: TGTGCCAGCAGCTTAGGCTCTAGCGGGGGGGCGAAGACCCAGTACTTC
abundance: .; v_gene: TRBV18; j_gene: TRBJ2-1; d_gene: TRBD1; CDR3aa: CASSPPGQGADEQFF; CDR3nt: TGTGCCAGCTCACCACCGGGACAGGGGGCCGATGAGCAGTTCTTC
abundance: .; v_gene: TRBV7-7; j_gene: TRBJ2-7; d_gene: .; CDR3aa: CASSLGRSYEQYF; CDR3nt: TGTGCCAGCAGCTTAGGGCGTAGCTACGAGCAGTACTTC
abundance: .; v_gene: TRBV2; j_gene: TRBJ2-6; d_gene: .; CDR3aa: CASSETFSGANVLTF; CDR3nt: TGTGCCAGCAGTGAAACTTTCTCTGGGGCCAACGTCCTGACTTTC
abundance: once; v_gene: TRBV7-3; j_gene: TRBJ2-5; d_gene: TRBD1; CDR3aa: CASSSQGGQETQYF; CDR3nt: TGTGCCAGCAGCTCACAGGGGGGACAAGAGACCCAGTACTTC
abundance: .; v_gene: TRBV7-6; j_gene: TRBJ2-1; d_gene: .; CDR3aa: CASSLLVPGLGEQFF; CDR3nt: TGTGCCAGCAGCTTACTTGTCCCGGGGTTGGGTGAGCAGTTCTTC
abundance: .; v_gene: TRBV5-4; j_gene: TRBJ1-3; d_gene: .; CDR3aa: CASSLLLGSRSSGNTIYF; CDR3nt: TGTGCCAGCAGCTTGTTATTAGGGTCCCGATCCTCTGGAAACACCATATATTTT
abundance: .; v_gene: TRBV4-1; j_gene: TRBJ1-1; d_gene: .; CDR3aa: CASSQVGEANTEAFF; CDR3nt: TGCGCCAGCAGCCAAGTTGGAGAGGCGAACACTGAAGCTTTCTTT
abundance: .; v_gene: TRBV2; j_gene: TRBJ1-2; d_gene: .; CDR3aa: CASSEAGIYGYTF; CDR3nt: TGTGCCAGCAGTGAGGCGGGAATCTATGGCTACACCTTC
abundance: .; v_gene: TRBV2; j_gene: TRBJ2-1; d_gene: TRBD1; CDR3aa: CASSARTNRGEQFF; CDR3nt: TGTGCCAGCAGCGCGAGAACTAACAGGGGGGAGCAGTTCTTC
abundance: .; v_gene: TRBV5-1; j_gene: TRBJ1-2; d_gene: .; CDR3aa: CASTQAGGYYGYTF; CDR3nt: TGCGCCAGCACCCAAGCTGGGGGATACTATGGCTACACCTTC
abundance: .; v_gene: TRBV30; j_gene: TRBJ2-7; d_gene: .; CDR3aa: CAWTGGHEQYF; CDR3nt: TGTGCCTGGACCGGGGGGCACGAGCAGTACTTC
abundance: .; v_gene: TRBV7-6; j_gene: TRBJ2-3; d_gene: TRBD2; CDR3aa: CASSLTGLLTDTQYF; CDR3nt: TGTGCCAGCAGCTTAACGGGACTATTAACAGATACGCAGTATTTT
abundance: .; v_gene: TRBV4-2; j_gene: TRBJ1-5; d_gene: .; CDR3aa: CASSQAQNSRTQHF; CDR3nt: TGTGCCAGCAGCCAAGCCCAGAATAGCAGGACCCAGCATTTT
abundance: .; v_gene: TRBV14; j_gene: TRBJ2-3; d_gene: TRBD2; CDR3aa: CASSRGGDTQYF; CDR3nt: TGTGCCAGCAGCCGCGGGGGAGATACGCAGTATTTT
abundance: .; v_gene: TRBV9; j_gene: TRBJ2-1; d_gene: TRBD1; CDR3aa: CASSVGTGWGVYNEQFF; CDR3nt: TGTGCCAGCAGCGTCGGGACAGGGTGGGGGGTTTACAATGAGCAGTTCTTC
abundance: .; v_gene: TRBV7-7; j_gene: TRBJ1-1; d_gene: .; CDR3aa: CASSLDVNTEAFF; CDR3nt: TGTGCCAGCAGCCTCGATGTAAACACTGAAGCTTTCTTT
abundance: .; v_gene: TRBV19; j_gene: TRBJ1-2; d_gene: TRBD1; CDR3aa: CASSEGRQGYYGYTF; CDR3nt: TGTGCCAGTAGTGAAGGGAGACAGGGGTACTATGGCTACACCTTC
abundance: .; v_gene: TRBV6-1; j_gene: TRBJ2-5; d_gene: TRBD1; CDR3aa: CASSGQGARQETQYF; CDR3nt: TGTGCCAGCTCGGGGCAGGGGGCACGTCAAGAGACCCAGTACTTC
abundance: .; v_gene: TRBV28; j_gene: TRBJ1-3; d_gene: .; CDR3aa: CASGGTPAPGNTIYF; CDR3nt: TGTGCCAGCGGGGGGACCCCGGCCCCTGGAAACACCATATATTTT
abundance: .; v_gene: TRBV5-1; j_gene: TRBJ2-7; d_gene: .; CDR3aa: CASSFLYEQYF; CDR3nt: TGCGCCAGCAGCTTCCTCTACGAGCAGTACTTC
abundance: few; v_gene: TRBV5-3; j_gene: TRBJ1-2; d_gene: TRBD1; CDR3aa: CARSRDRAGGGYTF; CDR3nt: TGTGCCAGAAGCCGCGACAGGGCCGGCGGTGGCTACACCTTC
abundance: .; v_gene: TRBV5-4; j_gene: TRBJ2-7; d_gene: .; CDR3aa: CASSLSRGLYEQYF; CDR3nt: TGTGCCAGCAGCCTCTCGCGGGGGCTTTACGAGCAGTACTTC
abundance: .; v_gene: TRBV7-2; j_gene: TRBJ2-5; d_gene: TRBD2; CDR3aa: CASSLSGGRETQYF; CDR3nt: TGTGCCAGCAGCCTTAGCGGGGGAAGGGAGACCCAGTACTTC
abundance: .; v_gene: TRBV4-2; j_gene: TRBJ2-7; d_gene: .; CDR3aa: CASSLGGGRRTYEQYF; CDR3nt: TGTGCCAGCAGCCTCGGCGGCGGTCGTCGTACCTACGAGCAGTACTTC
abundance: once; v_gene: TRBV7-9; j_gene: TRBJ1-2; d_gene: .; CDR3aa: CASSLLGTNYGYTF; CDR3nt: TGTGCCAGCAGCTTACTTGGAACTAACTATGGCTACACCTTC
abundance: .; v_gene: TRBV4-1; j_gene: TRBJ2-7; d_gene: .; CDR3aa: CASSREKGEQYF; CDR3nt: TGCGCCAGCAGCCGGGAAAAGGGCGAGCAGTACTTC
abundance: .; v_gene: TRBV28; j_gene: TRBJ1-2; d_gene: .; CDR3aa: CASSLKHDGGYGYTF; CDR3nt: TGTGCCAGCAGTTTGAAGCACGACGGCGGCTATGGCTACACCTTC
abundance: .; v_gene: TRBV11-3; j_gene: TRBJ1-1; d_gene: .; CDR3aa: CASSLDAGRPEAFF; CDR3nt: TGTGCCAGCAGCTTAGACGCGGGAAGGCCTGAAGCTTTCTTT
abundance: .; v_gene: TRBV19; j_gene: TRBJ1-2; d_gene: .; CDR3aa: CASTTAAGGYTF; CDR3nt: TGTGCCAGTACCACGGCGGCGGGGGGCTACACCTTC
abundance: few; v_gene: TRBV2; j_gene: TRBJ2-7; d_gene: .; CDR3aa: CASSEEHPRVYEQYF; CDR3nt: TGTGCCAGCAGTGAAGAACACCCCAGGGTCTACGAGCAGTACTTC
abundance: few; v_gene: TRBV7-8; j_gene: TRBJ1-1; d_gene: .; CDR3aa: CASSPQTRGSTEAFF; CDR3nt: TGTGCCAGCAGCCCGCAAACCCGAGGGAGCACTGAAGCTTTCTTT
abundance: .; v_gene: TRBV11-3; j_gene: TRBJ2-2; d_gene: TRBD1; CDR3aa: CASSRDREAGELFF; CDR3nt: TGTGCCAGCAGTCGGGACAGGGAAGCCGGGGAGCTGTTTTTT
abundance: .; v_gene: TRBV4-1; j_gene: TRBJ2-7; d_gene: .; CDR3aa: CASSQDPAGTYEQYF; CDR3nt: TGCGCCAGCAGCCAAGACCCGGCGGGGACCTACGAGCAGTACTTC
abundance: .; v_gene: TRBV5-4; j_gene: TRBJ2-5; d_gene: TRBD1; CDR3aa: CASSLEGARQETQYF; CDR3nt: TGTGCCAGCAGCTTGGAGGGGGCGCGTCAAGAGACCCAGTACTTC
abundance: .; v_gene: TRBV6-1; j_gene: TRBJ2-5; d_gene: TRBD1; CDR3aa: CASSPNRGRQETQYF; CDR3nt: TGTGCCAGCAGTCCGAACAGGGGGCGCCAAGAGACCCAGTACTTC
abundance: .; v_gene: TRBV7-7; j_gene: TRBJ2-7; d_gene: .; CDR3aa: CASSLALVGPYEQYF; CDR3nt: TGTGCCAGCAGCTTAGCGCTGGTAGGGCCCTACGAGCAGTACTTC
abundance: .; v_gene: TRBV7-3; j_gene: TRBJ2-3; d_gene: TRBD2; CDR3aa: CASSPRGGSTRATDTQYF; CDR3nt: TGTGCCAGCAGCCCCCGGGGGGGATCCACAAGGGCCACAGATACGCAGTATTTT
abundance: .; v_gene: TRBV7-3; j_gene: TRBJ1-6; d_gene: TRBD1; CDR3aa: CASSTGTDNSPLHF; CDR3nt: TGTGCCAGCAGCACCGGGACAGATAATTCACCCCTCCACTTT
abundance: .; v_gene: TRBV15; j_gene: TRBJ1-3; d_gene: TRBD1; CDR3aa: CATSRGDRVYGNTIYF; CDR3nt: TGTGCCACCAGCAGGGGCGACAGGGTTTACGGAAACACCATATATTTT
abundance: .; v_gene: TRBV28; j_gene: TRBJ2-2; d_gene: .; CDR3aa: CASSLMNTGELFF; CDR3nt: TGTGCCAGCAGTTTAATGAACACCGGGGAGCTGTTTTTT
abundance: .; v_gene: TRBV5-4; j_gene: TRBJ1-6; d_gene: .; CDR3aa: CASSPSTENNSPLHF; CDR3nt: TGTGCCAGCAGCCCCTCGACAGAAAACAATTCACCCCTCCACTTT
abundance: medium-sized; v_gene: TRBV19; j_gene: TRBJ2-2; d_gene: TRBD1; CDR3aa: CASKMGQGWPGELFF; CDR3nt: TGTGCCAGTAAGATGGGACAGGGTTGGCCCGGGGAGCTGTTTTTT
abundance: once; v_gene: TRBV5-1; j_gene: TRBJ1-1; d_gene: TRBD1; CDR3aa: CASSFDRELAEAFF; CDR3nt: TGCGCCAGCAGCTTCGACAGGGAATTGGCTGAAGCTTTCTTT
abundance: .; v_gene: TRBV5-6; j_gene: TRBJ1-4; d_gene: TRBD1; CDR3aa: CASSLSPGGMEKLFF; CDR3nt: TGTGCCAGCAGCTTGAGTCCAGGGGGCATGGAAAAACTGTTTTTT
abundance: .; v_gene: TRBV7-2; j_gene: TRBJ1-4; d_gene: .; CDR3aa: CASSPRSNEKLFF; CDR3nt: TGTGCCAGCAGCCCTAGATCGAATGAAAAACTGTTTTTT
abundance: .; v_gene: TRBV18; j_gene: TRBJ2-2; d_gene: TRBD1; CDR3aa: CASSPQGQGITGELFF; CDR3nt: TGTGCCAGCTCACCACAAGGACAGGGAATCACCGGGGAGCTGTTTTTT
abundance: .; v_gene: TRBV9; j_gene: TRBJ1-2; d_gene: .; CDR3aa: CASSAARGTLNYGYTF; CDR3nt: TGTGCCAGCAGCGCAGCTAGGGGGACCCTTAACTATGGCTACACCTTC